Sequencing of this T cell receptor (beta chain) was carried out in a study of control samples from healthy donors and cancer patients. This clone turned up a few times. Germline V gene data show CDR1 as WSHSY and CDR2 as SAAADI. V lost 1 base and J lost 3; bases outside the gene matches: 7. The CDR3 length is 17 residues. Repertoires were generated with immunoSEQ multiplex PCR, while TCRdb's copy carries only in-frame clones and drops some. The sample holds some 140,000 clones, about nine tenths seen once. The gene calls are TRBV10-2 and TRBJ2-1; 9 bases match TRBD2. The sequence was collected from a woman in her twenties or thirties in good health. Sequenced input: blood. This CDR3 is CASSELVAGEFYNEQFF. CDR3 nucleotides: TGCGCCAGCAGTGAGTTGGTAGCGGGAGAGTTCTACAATGAGCAGTTCTTC.